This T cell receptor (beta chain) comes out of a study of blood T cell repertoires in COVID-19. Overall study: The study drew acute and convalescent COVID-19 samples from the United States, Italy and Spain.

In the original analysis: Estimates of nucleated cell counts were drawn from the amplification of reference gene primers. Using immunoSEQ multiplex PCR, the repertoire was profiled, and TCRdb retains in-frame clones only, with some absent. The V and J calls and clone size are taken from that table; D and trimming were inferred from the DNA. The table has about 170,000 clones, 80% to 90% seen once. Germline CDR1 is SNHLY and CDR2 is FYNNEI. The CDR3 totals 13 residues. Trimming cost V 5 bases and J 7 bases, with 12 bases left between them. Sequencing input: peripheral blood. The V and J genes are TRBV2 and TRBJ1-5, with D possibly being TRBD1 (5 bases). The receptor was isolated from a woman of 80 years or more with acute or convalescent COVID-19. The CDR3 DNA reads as TGTGCCAGCAGTTTGGGGCTGTGGCAGCCCCAGCATTTT. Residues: CASSLGLWQPQHF.